The subject of this entry is one TCR beta chain. This record comes from a study of cytomegalovirus exposure and HLA in healthy donors. CDR1 is MNHEY and CDR2 is SMNVEV in the germline V gene (reference sequence). The CDR3 runs 15 residues. Trimming removed 4 bases from V and 5 bases from J, with 17 bases in between. Primers included in the PCR were 60 Vbeta and 13 Jbeta primers. Method: immunoSEQ multiplex PCR; TCRdb's copy keeps in-frame clones and lacks some. The sample lists about 73,000 clones, 75% occurring once. The J gene is TRBJ1-1, the V gene TRBV27; TRBD1 is a possible D gene (5 bases). The sequence was obtained from a man aged 65 to 79 in good health and CMV-seronegative. The sample consisted of PBMCs. The DNA for the CDR3 is TGTGCCAGCAGTTCCCTAATCGGGGGTCGGACTGAAGCTTTCTTT. This gives the protein CASSSLIGGRTEAFF.